This T cell receptor beta chain was sequenced in a study of T cells in tumors after PD-1 blockade. The CDR3 is made up of 13 amino acids. Trimming took 1 base from V and 5 from J, leaving 9 bases between them. Germline CDR1 is MGHRA and CDR2 is YSYEKL. TCRdb keeps only in-frame clones here, not all; method: immunoSEQ multiplex PCR. The table has around 35,000 clones, 73% seen once. The starting material was PBMCs, obtained after anti-PD-1 treatment. The clonotype comes from a human donor with basal cell carcinoma. The rearrangement links TRBV4-1 to TRBJ2-7; unclear D gene. As DNA, the CDR3 is TGCGCCAGCAGCCAAGCAGCAGTAGACGAGCAGTACTTC. Protein: CASSQAAVDEQYF.